The 25 T cell receptor beta chains below come from one sample, sequenced in a study of graft-versus-host responses after intestinal transplantation. Assay: immunoSEQ multiplex PCR; the TCRdb copy retains only in-frame clones and omits some. The sample includes about 70,000 clones, 90% seen only once; the top ten take about 1.3%. The antigens these receptors bind are not known. The sample in question was unstimulated CD8+ T cells sorted from spleen or lymph node cells, obtained before intestinal transplant. The receptors were gathered from a human donor who received an intestinal transplant.

V is TRBV9 and J is TRBJ1-5; D gene unclear. Per germline, CDR1 SGDLS and CDR2 YYNGEE. The CDR3 length is 13 residues. The V gene lost 2 bases and the J gene lost 3 bases, with 6 bases spanning the gap. The CDR3 DNA sequence: TGTGCCAGCAGCGTGGGCAACAATCAGCCCCAGCATTTT. This sequence encodes CASSVGNNQPQHF.

The rearrangement uses TRBV10-3 and TRBJ1-2; tentative D call: TRBD1 (6 bases). The CDR3 covers 15 residues. Germline V gives CDR1 ENHRY, CDR2 SYGVKD. V lost 4 bases to trimming and J lost 6 bases, with 18 bases between them. The CDR3 DNA is TGTGCCATCAGTGTCACGCCGGGACATGTTGATGGCTACACCTTC. The encoded protein is CAISVTPGHVDGYTF.

The rearrangement uses TRBV29-1 and TRBJ2-5; 9 bases are shared with TRBD1. The DNA end is more similar to TRBJ2-7, so the J call may be wrong. The CDR3 extends over 15 amino acids. Germline CDR1 is SQVTM and CDR2 is ANQGSEA. The CDR3 DNA is TGCAGCGTTGAGGACAGGGGCCGCGTGGACTACGAGCAGTACTTC. Encoded protein: CSVEDRGRVDYEQYF.

This clone was picked up one time. This chain uses TRBV5-5 with TRBJ2-6; D perhaps matches TRBD2 (5 bases). Germline assignment: CDR1 SGHKS and CDR2 YYEKEE (reference sequence). V lost 2 bases and J 0 bases, leaving 18 bases between the germline ends. This CDR3 region has 19 residues. The chain's CDR3 is CASSFTGFYTSSGANVLTF. The CDR3 bases are TGTGCCAGCAGCTTTACGGGGTTTTACACTAGCTCTGGGGCCAACGTCCTGACTTTC.

The chain combines TRBV7-8 with TRBJ2-5, with 8 bases that match TRBD2. The germline CDR1 and CDR2 sequences are SGHVS and FQNEAQ. The CDR3 runs to 15 residues. The J segment lost 5 bases and the V segment lost 3 bases, leaving 8 bases of the junction unmatched. CDR3 DNA sequence: TGTGCCAGCAGCTTGGGGCGGGGGGCCCAGGAGACCCAGTACTTC. Residues: CASSLGRGAQETQYF.

The chain links TRBV5-1 to TRBJ2-5; the match to TRBD1 covers 11 bases. Germline V gene data show CDR1 as SGHRS and CDR2 as YFSETQ. The CDR3 is 15 amino acids. V lost 4 bases and J lost 4; bases outside the gene matches: 6. Here the CDR3 reads CASSGGTGGPETQYF. The CDR3 DNA reads TGCGCCAGCAGCGGCGGGACAGGGGGACCAGAGACCCAGTACTTC.

This clone was picked up one time. This chain uses TRBV2 with TRBJ1-1; TRBD1 matches 8 bases. CDR1 SNHLY and CDR2 FYNNEI come from the germline V gene. J gave up 0 bases and V 5 bases, and 11 bases lay outside the gene matches. This CDR3 spans 17 amino acids. CDR3 in DNA: TGTGCCAGCAGTAACCCACAGACAGGGGAATTGAACACTGAAGCTTTCTTT. Protein product: CASSNPQTGELNTEAFF.

The chain has TRBV29-1 and TRBJ2-1; 7 nucleotides agree with TRBD1. CDR1 and CDR2 from the germline V gene are SQVTM and ANQGSEA. With V trimmed by 7 bases and J by 7 bases, 10 bases remained unmatched. CDR3 length: 13 residues. CDR3 DNA sequence: TGCAGCGCCTACCGGGACAGTCTTAATGAGCAGTTCTTC. Its protein is CSAYRDSLNEQFF.

The V gene is TRBV9, the J gene TRBJ2-3; D is possibly TRBD2 (5 bases). CDR3 size: 15 residues. Germline-derived CDR1 and CDR2 are SGDLS and YYNGEE. Trimming pared 0 bases from V and 1 base from J, leaving 9 bases between. CDR3: CASSVVPAGTDTQYF. The CDR3 DNA reads TGTGCCAGCAGCGTAGTGCCAGCGGGCACAGATACGCAGTATTTT.

This chain links TRBV6-4 with TRBJ1-2; the D gene is possibly TRBD1 (5 bases). The CDR3 contains 13 residues. Germline CDR1 is MRHNA and CDR2 is SNTAGT. The V gene lost 5 bases and the J gene lost 8 bases, with 15 bases spanning the gap. CDR3 bases: TGTGCCAGCAGTCCCCAGGGCATGGGAGGCTACACCTTC. This sequence encodes CASSPQGMGGYTF.

V gene TRBV13 combines with J gene TRBJ2-5; TRBD1 matches at 9 bases. The germline V gene has CDR1 PRHDT and CDR2 FYEKMQ (reference sequence). With V trimmed by 5 bases and J by 5 bases, 3 bases remained unmatched. The length of the CDR3 is 13 residues. In nucleotides, the CDR3 is TGTGCCAGCAGCCCGGGGACAGGGGAGACCCAGTACTTC. Its translation is CASSPGTGETQYF.

The chain is built from TRBV10-2 and TRBJ2-7; 9 nucleotides align to TRBD2. J lost 0 bases, V lost 4 bases, and 10 bases had no gene match. Per the germline V gene, CDR1 is WSHSY and CDR2 is SAAADI. This CDR3 has 17 amino acids. CDR3 bases: TGCGCCAGCAGTGTTAGGGCTAGCGGGGTCACCTCCTACGAGCAGTACTTC. Protein: CASSVRASGVTSYEQYF.

The rearrangement joins TRBV11-2 to TRBJ2-7; TRBD1 matches at 8 bases. The CDR3 runs to 14 residues. V shed 3 bases, J shed 7 bases, and the junction held 8 bases outside the gene matches. The germline V gene has CDR1 SGHAT and CDR2 FQNNGV. Here the CDR3 reads CASSFTQGAWEQYF. The CDR3 region has the DNA TGTGCCAGCAGCTTCACTCAGGGGGCGTGGGAGCAGTACTTC.

The V call is TRBV7-9, the J call TRBJ1-1, with a possible D match to TRBD1 (5 bases). Trimming took 5 bases from V and 5 from J, leaving 12 bases between them. The CDR3 is made up of 13 amino acids. Germline loops: CDR1 SEHNR, CDR2 FQNEAQ (reference sequence). Here the CDR3 reads CASSPEGRTEAFF. The CDR3 region has the DNA TGTGCCAGCAGCCCAGAGGGGAGGACTGAAGCTTTCTTT.

The chain has TRBV11-3 and TRBJ2-7; weak D call: TRBD2 (6 bases). The CDR3 spans 15 residues. Trimming removed 5 bases at V and 6 bases at J, with 20 bases between. The germline V gene encodes CDR1 SGHNT and CDR2 YENEEA. CDR3: CASSPGPETSTEQYF. In nucleotides, the CDR3 is TGTGCCAGCAGCCCAGGCCCCGAAACTAGCACCGAGCAGTACTTC.

This clone was detected once. The chain links TRBV23-1 to TRBJ2-5; a possible D gene is TRBD2 (6 bases). TRBV23-1 is filed as an ORF, its function uncertain. The CDR3 covers 18 residues. Trimming cost V 4 bases and J 3 bases, with 24 bases left between them. CDR3 protein: CASSPPRGYWGPKETQYF. The CDR3 bases are TGCGCCAGCAGTCCCCCGCGGGGCTACTGGGGCCCGAAAGAGACCCAGTACTTC.

The genes are TRBV7-9 and TRBJ1-2; D is unclear. The CDR3 is 13 residues long. Germline V gives CDR1 SEHNR, CDR2 FQNEAQ (reference sequence). The germline V and J ends were trimmed by 5 bases and 2 bases, with 9 bases remaining between them. The CDR3 DNA reads as TGTGCCAGCAGCGTGGGAGGAAACTATGGCTACACCTTC. This translates into CASSVGGNYGYTF.

V is TRBV9 and J is TRBJ2-2; the match to TRBD2 covers 11 bases. In germline, CDR1 is SGDLS, CDR2 YYNGEE. This CDR3 has 19 amino acids. J was trimmed by 0 bases and V by 3 bases; bases with no gene match: 10. This CDR3 reads CASSAPRSGGAANTGELFF. CDR3 bases: TGTGCCAGCAGCGCACCACGTAGCGGGGGGGCTGCGAACACCGGGGAGCTGTTTTTT. The full variable domain, rest sourced from reference TRBV9 and TRBJ2-2, is DSGVTQTPKHLITATGQRVTLRCSPRSGDLSVYWYQQSLDQGLQFLIQYYNGEERAKGNILERFSAQQFPDLHSELNLSSLELGDSALYFCASSAPRSGGAANTGELFFGEGSRLTVL.

The count of this clone is one. This chain uses TRBV25-1 with TRBJ2-7; D is possibly TRBD2 (6 bases). The CDR3 spans 12 residues. Trimming took off 5 bases at V and 4 bases at J, with 9 bases between the two ends. Germline V gives CDR1 MGHDK, CDR2 SYGVNS. CDR3 sequence: CASSSGGYEQYF. For the CDR3, the DNA is TGTGCCAGCAGTTCCGGGGGATACGAGCAGTACTTC.

The chain links TRBV6-6 to TRBJ1-5; no definite D call. This CDR3 is 12 amino acids long. Trimming removed 0 bases at V and 7 bases at J, with 4 bases between. The germline V gene encodes CDR1 MNHNY and CDR2 SVGAGI (reference sequence). The CDR3 DNA reads as TGTGCCAGCAGTTACTCTGAGCAGCCCCAGCATTTT. Amino acids: CASSYSEQPQHF.

The V gene is TRBV6-6, the J gene TRBJ2-1; 8 bases are shared with TRBD2. Germline V gene data show CDR1 as MNHNY and CDR2 as SVGAGI (reference sequence). The CDR3 spans 16 residues. V lost 6 bases, J lost 4 bases, and 11 bases stayed unmatched. The CDR3 loop reads CASSSLSSGFYNEQFF. Written as DNA, the CDR3 is TGTGCCAGCAGCTCACTGTCTAGCGGGTTTTACAATGAGCAGTTCTTC.

The V call is TRBV2, the J call TRBJ2-3; possibly TRBD2 for D (5 bases). The V gene lost 2 bases and the J gene lost 6 bases, with 12 bases spanning the gap. Germline CDR1 is SNHLY and CDR2 is FYNNEI. There are 14 residues in the CDR3. The DNA of the CDR3 is TGTGCCAGCAGTGAACTACTAGGATCGGATACGCAGTATTTT. Its protein product is CASSELLGSDTQYF.

This chain uses TRBV6-9 with TRBJ1-6; D remains ambiguous. The CDR3 covers 13 residues. With 0 bases removed from V and 11 bases from J, the gap between germline ends came to 8 bases. The V gene's germline CDR1 is MNHGY and CDR2 SVAAGI. CDR3 nucleotide sequence: TGTGCCAGCAGTTATTCGAGAGGGCCACCCCTCCACTTT. This codes for CASSYSRGPPLHF.

V is TRBV10-3 and J is TRBJ1-5, with a tentative D call TRBD1 (5 bases). Germline loops: CDR1 ENHRY, CDR2 SYGVKD. V was pared by 2 bases and J by 1 base, with 9 bases between. The CDR3 spans 15 residues. The CDR3 coding sequence is TGTGCCATCAGTGAGCGGGACTTAAGCAATCAGCCCCAGCATTTT. Protein product: CAISERDLSNQPQHF.

The chain is built from TRBV29-1 and TRBJ2-2; TRBD1 matches 8 bases. Losses at the gene ends were 6 bases for V and 6 bases for J; bases not matched to a gene: 3. The CDR3 contains 12 residues. The germline gives CDR1 SQVTM, CDR2 ANQGSEA. The CDR3 protein is CSVAGGPGELFF. In DNA, the CDR3 is TGCAGCGTCGCAGGGGGCCCCGGGGAGCTGTTTTTT.